The 7 T cell receptor beta chains below come from one sample, sequenced in a study of shared clonotypes between healthy human individuals. Measured with immunoSEQ multiplex PCR; TCRdb has only the in-frame clones, and not every one. The profile covers around 1.1 million clones, with roughly 77% appearing a single time and 0.89% taken by the ten largest. Sequenced input: memory CD4+ T cells from PBMCs. Subset of the sample: CD45RA-negative fraction. These receptors originate from a man aged 18-30 years in good health. Some clones in this sample may be carry-over from other donors' samples.

This clone came up once. The V gene is TRBV30, the J gene TRBJ1-3; D gene unclear. Germline V lookup: CDR1 GTSNPN, CDR2 SVGIG (reference sequence). Trimming left V 2 bases short and J 0 bases short, with 5 bases between. The CDR3 consists of 13 residues. DNA for the CDR3: TGTGCCTGGAGTTTTCACTCTGGAAACACCATATATTTT. Translating gives CAWSFHSGNTIYF.

The chain recombines TRBV5-1 with TRBJ2-7; maybe TRBD2 (6 bases). The V end was cut by 0 bases, the J end by 5 bases, with 15 bases between. CDR3 length: 15 residues. CDR1 and CDR2 (germline): SGHRS, YFSETQ. The chain's CDR3 is CASSLVYGSGHEQYF. CDR3 DNA sequence: TGCGCCAGCAGCTTGGTGTACGGGAGCGGTCACGAGCAGTACTTC.

There are a few counts of this clone. The chain uses TRBV7-2 and TRBJ2-3, with D maybe TRBD1 (6 bases). CDR3 length equals 15 residues. The V and J ends lost 1 base and 5 bases respectively, with 13 bases between them. CDR1 SGHTA and CDR2 FQGNSA come from the germline V gene. CDR3 DNA: TGTGCCAGCAGCTTAGACGGTAGGGGGATAGATACGCAGTATTTT. This codes for CASSLDGRGIDTQYF.

The gene calls are TRBV29-1 and TRBJ2-5; 9 bases agree with TRBD1. Germline CDR1 and CDR2: SQVTM and ANQGSEA. The CDR3 is 15 residues long. V dropped 6 bases and J dropped 4; count of bases not matched to a gene: 12. The CDR3 region is CSVRAPGQGRETQYF. In DNA form, the CDR3 reads TGCAGCGTGAGAGCTCCCGGACAGGGGCGAGAGACCCAGTACTTC.

On this clone: The sample contains more than one DNA sequence encoding this CDR3. The rearrangement links TRBV19 to TRBJ2-3; D unclear. V lost 5 bases to trimming and J lost 1 base, with 4 bases between them. The CDR3 is 12 residues long. Germline CDR1 and CDR2: LNHDA and SQIVND (reference sequence). The CDR3 region is CASSSRTDTQYF. The CDR3 region has the DNA TGTGCCAGTAGTTCACGCACAGATACGCAGTATTTT. Full variable domain (missing parts from reference TRBV19 and TRBJ2-3): DGGITQSPKYLFRKEGQNVTLSCEQNLNHDAMYWYRQDPGQGLRLIYYSQIVNDFQKGDIAEGYSVSREKKESFPLTVTSAQKNPTAFYLCASSSRTDTQYFGPGTRLTVL.

This chain uses TRBV5-6 with TRBJ2-5; D may match TRBD1 or TRBD2 (5 bases each). The germline V and J ends were trimmed by 0 bases and 4 bases, with 13 bases remaining between them. CDR3 size: 15 residues. Germline V gene lookup returns CDR1 SGHDT and CDR2 YYEEEE. The CDR3, as DNA: TGTGCCAGCAGCTTGGCCGGGACGGGCGGAGAGACCCAGTACTTC. Its protein is CASSLAGTGGETQYF.

V usage is TRBV9 and J usage is TRBJ1-1, with no clear D. CDR1 SGDLS and CDR2 YYNGEE come from the germline V gene. The CDR3 loop spans 13 amino acids. V lost 7 bases and J lost 6, with 16 bases in between. CDR3 nucleotides: TGTGCCAGCGGCGGGCTGTACGGGGCTGAAGCTTTCTTT. Amino acids: CASGGLYGAEAFF.